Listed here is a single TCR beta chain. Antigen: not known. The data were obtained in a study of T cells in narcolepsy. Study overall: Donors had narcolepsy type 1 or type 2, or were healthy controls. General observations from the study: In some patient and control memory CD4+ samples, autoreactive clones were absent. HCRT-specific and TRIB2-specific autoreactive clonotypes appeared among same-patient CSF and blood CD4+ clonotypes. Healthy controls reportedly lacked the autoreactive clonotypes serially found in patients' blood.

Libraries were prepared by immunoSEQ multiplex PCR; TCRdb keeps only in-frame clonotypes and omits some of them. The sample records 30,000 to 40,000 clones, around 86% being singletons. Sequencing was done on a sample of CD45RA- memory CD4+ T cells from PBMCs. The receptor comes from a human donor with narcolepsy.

CDR3 region: CASSVGTGVGQPQHF. CDR3 DNA sequence: TGTGCCAGCAGCGTAGGGACAGGGGTGGGCCAGCCCCAGCATTTT. The gene calls are TRBV9 and TRBJ1-5; TRBD1 aligns across 9 bases. The CDR3 has 15 amino acids. Germline values: CDR1 SGDLS, CDR2 YYNGEE. Trimming took 0 bases from V and 7 from J; bases not matched to a gene: 5.